Sequencing of this TCR beta chain was carried out in a study of human T cells and chemical hapten exposure. Study-wide results and limits: Counts of TCRs above 1 in 1000 frequency stayed unchanged with DPC sensitization.

Total RNA was isolated from whole blood that had not been fractionated. This clonotype was picked up many times. Its specificity is not known. Single cDNA molecules in the library carried unique molecular identifiers attached during preparation. TCRdb re-called the 5' RACE reads with MiXCR, one entry per CDR3 protein. The repertoire consists of about 81,000 distinct CDR3 sequences, with approximately 7.7% occurring once and the leading ten covering around 2%. The germline V gene encodes CDR1 KGHSH and CDR2 LQKENI. The CDR3 is 18 amino acids. Deletions cut 0 bases from V and 1 base from J, with 18 bases between.

The source is a male donor in good health. The chain uses TRBV18 and TRBJ1-1; D is possibly TRBD1 (5 bases). The CDR3 nucleotides read TGTGCCAGCTCACCACCGCTCCCCGGGGCTGGCGGGAACACTGAAGCTTTCTTT. It translates to CASSPPLPGAGGNTEAFF.